A selection of T cell receptor beta chains follows, all from one sample in a study of human T cells and chemical hapten exposure. TCRdb analysed the RACE reads with MiXCR anew, one entry per CDR3 protein. Of about 110,000 distinct CDR3 sequences in the sample, 11% are singletons; the top ten hold roughly 3.5%. The input for sequencing was whole blood, taken in connection with sensitization to the hapten diphenylcyclopropenone (DPC). These receptor sequences come from a woman aged 40 to 55 with alopecia areata. Some clones in this sample may be carry-over from other donors' samples. Each CDR3 is given with its conserved first and last residue. The D gene is left open where the match is weak. Clone size, where shown, is once, few, many, or a class for clones that have expanded.

J gene,clone size,D gene,V gene,CDR3 protein,CDR3 DNA
TRBJ2-5,few,NA,TRBV4-3,CASSQESSPQETQYF,TGCGCCAGCAGCCAAGAGTCCAGCCCCCAAGAGACCCAGTACTTC
TRBJ2-7,many,NA,TRBV25-1,CASSTPTSYEQYF,TGTGCCAGCAGTACTCCCACCTCCTACGAGCAGTACTTC
TRBJ2-6,NA,NA,TRBV11-2,CASSSWGSGANVLTF,TGTGCCAGCAGCTCGTGGGGCTCTGGGGCCAACGTCCTGACTTTC
TRBJ2-7,many,NA,TRBV5-6,CASSFDSGSSSYEQYF,TGTGCCAGCAGCTTCGATTCCGGGAGTAGCTCCTACGAGCAGTACTTC
TRBJ1-2,many,TRBD1,TRBV10-3,CAISEFGTGVGYTF,TGTGCCATCAGTGAGTTCGGGACAGGCGTTGGCTACACCTTC
TRBJ1-2,many,NA,TRBV12-3/TRBV12-4,CASSLSPWTGGGYTF,TGTGCCAGCAGTTTAAGTCCATGGACGGGGGGTGGCTACACCTTC
TRBJ2-7,NA,NA,TRBV29-1,CSVEETDSYEQYF,TGCAGCGTTGAGGAGACTGACTCCTACGAGCAGTACTTC
TRBJ2-1,NA,TRBD2,TRBV7-7,CASSLARGGDEQFF,TGTGCTAGCAGCTTAGCTCGGGGGGGCGATGAGCAGTTCTTC
TRBJ2-5,NA,NA,TRBV30,CAWTAGGYQETQYF,TGTGCCTGGACGGCAGGGGGGTACCAAGAGACCCAGTACTTC
TRBJ2-7,NA,NA,TRBV4-3,CASSQGGWGYEQYF,TGCGCCAGCAGCCAAGGGGGGTGGGGCTACGAGCAGTACTTC
TRBJ1-1,many,NA,TRBV6-5,CASSHRGGSIEAFF,TGTGCCAGCAGCCATAGGGGGGGGTCAATCGAAGCTTTCTTT
TRBJ2-3,NA,NA,TRBV18,CASSAGSPPDTQYF,TGTGCCAGCTCGGCAGGGAGCCCCCCAGATACGCAGTATTTT
TRBJ1-2,NA,NA,TRBV7-9,CASSLAGHSGYTF,TGTGCCAGCAGCTTAGCCGGACATTCGGGCTACACCTTC
TRBJ2-2,many,NA,TRBV7-9,CASLESWATGELFF,TGTGCCAGCCTAGAGAGTTGGGCAACCGGGGAGCTGTTTTTT
TRBJ2-1,NA,TRBD2,TRBV11-2,CASSSHILASFYNEQFF,TGTGCCAGCAGCTCACATATACTAGCGTCTTTCTACAATGAGCAGTTCTTC
TRBJ2-3,many,NA,TRBV7-9,CASSHGGHPSTDTQYF,TGTGCCAGCAGCCACGGGGGCCACCCTAGCACAGATACGCAGTATTTT
TRBJ1-5,many,NA,TRBV5-1,CASSLGRNQPQHF,TGCGCCAGCAGCTTGGGACGTAATCAGCCCCAGCATTTT
TRBJ2-7,many,TRBD1,TRBV18,CASSPVRDRGTEQYF,TGTGCCAGCTCACCTGTCCGGGACAGGGGAACCGAGCAGTACTTC